Below, 26 T cell receptor beta chains from the same sample are listed, as sequenced in a study of human T cells and chemical hapten exposure. TCRdb recomputed calls from the RACE reads with MiXCR, one row per CDR3 protein. The table lists roughly 50,000 distinct CDR3 sequences, approximately 10% of them singletons. Sample time point: patch test 1, 2 weeks after DPC sensitization. Treatment here: therapeutic diphenylcyclopropenone sensitization with weekly scalp DPC. Total RNA extraction was carried out from unfractionated whole blood. Material: whole blood, obtained in connection with sensitization to the hapten diphenylcyclopropenone (DPC). Receptors were obtained from a woman aged 40 to 55 with alopecia areata. Some clones in this sample may be carry-over from other donors' samples.

The chain links TRBV7-9 to TRBJ2-7; D ambiguous. The V end was cut by 5 bases, the J end by 6 bases, with 11 bases between. This CDR3 is built from 12 residues. Germline CDR1 and CDR2: SEHNR and FQNEAQ (reference sequence). CDR3 coding DNA: TGTGCCAGCAGCCAACACACTCTCGAGCAGTACTTC. Translation: CASSQHTLEQYF.

The chain couples TRBV10-3 to TRBJ2-5; D might be TRBD2 (5 bases). This CDR3 is built from 18 residues. Germline V gene data show CDR1 as ENHRY and CDR2 as SYGVKD. The V end lost 0 bases, the J end lost 3 bases, and 20 bases lay between the germline ends. The chain's CDR3 is CAISESPISGERKETQYF. The CDR3 DNA reads TGTGCCATCAGTGAGTCCCCTATATCCGGGGAGAGGAAAGAGACCCAGTACTTC.

This clonotype was counted only a few times. CDR3 in DNA: TGTGCCAGCAGCTTTCCTCCGGGACAGGGGGCGGCTGAAGCTTTCTTT. This encodes CASSFPPGQGAAEAFF. This chain uses TRBV5-4 with TRBJ1-1, with 12 bases aligning to TRBD1. The CDR3 spans 16 residues. V was pared by 2 bases and J by 6 bases, with 8 bases of the junction left unmatched. Germline V gene sequence: CDR1 SGHNT, CDR2 YYREEE (reference sequence).

In its sample, this clonotype was seen a few times. The chain has TRBV7-2 and TRBJ2-7, with 9 positions matching TRBD1. The CDR3 contains 14 residues. Germline-derived CDR1 and CDR2 are SGHTA and FQGNSA. J gave up 7 bases and V 4 bases, and 8 bases lay outside the gene matches. The CDR3 region has the DNA TGTGCCAGCAGCTCACAGGGGGCGGTGGAAGAGCAGTACTTC. Encoded protein: CASSSQGAVEEQYF.

The chain combines TRBV7-6 with TRBJ1-2, with 7 positions matching TRBD1. Germline V lookup: CDR1 SGHVS, CDR2 FNYEAQ. Losses at the gene ends were 5 bases for V and 4 bases for J; bases not matched to a gene: 10. CDR3 length: 15 residues. CDR3: CASSPRVQGGYGYTF. The DNA for the CDR3 is TGTGCCAGCAGCCCGCGGGTGCAGGGGGGCTATGGCTACACCTTC.

Only a few counts were recorded for this clonotype. The germline gene is not matched at one end of the junction; a read error may be the cause. The V and J genes are TRBV28 and TRBJ2-5, with TRBD2 as a possible D gene (7 bases). CDR1 and CDR2 (germline): MDHEN, SYDVKM. The CDR3 contains 13 residues. In DNA, the CDR3 is TGTGCCAGCAGTTCCATAGGCGGGGGCCCAGGGTCCTTC. Translation gives CASSSIGGGPGSF. The full variable domain, completed using reference TRBV28 and TRBJ2-5, is DVKVTQSSRYLVKRTGEKVFLECVQDMDHENMFWYRQDPGLGLRLIYFSYDVKMKEKGDIPEGYSVSREKKERFSLILESASTNQTSMYLCASSSIGGGPGSFGPGTRLLVL.

This clonotype was seen at least ten times. The CDR3 reads CSVVGQANTGELFF. In DNA, the CDR3 is TGCAGCGTTGTCGGCCAGGCGAACACCGGGGAGCTGTTTTTT. This chain links TRBV29-1 with TRBJ2-2; the D is unclear. V lost 4 bases, J lost 0 bases, and 9 bases lay in between. The CDR3 consists of 14 residues. Germline loops: CDR1 SQVTM, CDR2 ANQGSEA.

This clonotype has a single count. V gene TRBV10-1 combines with J gene TRBJ2-4; D uncertain. This CDR3 region has 13 residues. The germline V and J ends were trimmed by 3 bases and 5 bases, with 8 bases remaining between them. Germline V gene lookup returns CDR1 WNHNN and CDR2 SYGVQD (reference sequence). The CDR3 sequence: CASSDGGQNIQYF. CDR3 coding DNA: TGCGCCAGCAGTGATGGCGGTCAAAACATTCAGTACTTC.

Only a few counts were recorded for this clonotype. This CDR3 reads CASSGSGTEEEKLFF. CDR3 bases: TGTGCCAGCAGTGGATCCGGGACGGAGGAAGAAAAACTGTTTTTT. This chain connects TRBV28 to TRBJ1-4; D might be TRBD1 (5 bases). Germline V gene sequence: CDR1 MDHEN, CDR2 SYDVKM. The CDR3 is 15 amino acids. The ends were cut back, 5 bases at V and 8 bases at J, with 18 bases in the middle. Looking up the rest from reference TRBV28 and TRBJ1-4 gives the full variable domain: DVKVTQSSRYLVKRTGEKVFLECVQDMDHENMFWYRQDPGLGLRLIYFSYDVKMKEKGDIPEGYSVSREKKERFSLILESASTNQTSMYLCASSGSGTEEEKLFFGSGTQLSVL.

This clonotype was detected a few times. For the CDR3, the DNA is TGTGCCAGCAGCATTTCAGGGTTTAACACTGAAGCTTTCTTT. This encodes CASSISGFNTEAFF. The V and J genes are TRBV11-3 and TRBJ1-1, with D maybe TRBD1 (5 bases). Germline CDR1 is SGHNT and CDR2 is YENEEA. V lost 5 bases, J lost 2 bases, and 12 bases lay in between. The CDR3 runs to 14 residues.

V gene TRBV7-2 combines with J gene TRBJ2-1; no clear D gene. Germline V gene sequence: CDR1 SGHTA, CDR2 FQGNSA. V was shortened by 2 bases and J by 9 bases, with 11 bases between the two germline ends. The CDR3 runs to 13 residues. The CDR3 spells CASSLRRSGEQFF. In nucleotides, the CDR3 is TGTGCCAGCAGCTTACGGCGGTCGGGTGAGCAGTTCTTC.

A few counts support this clonotype. This rearrangement joins TRBV7-8 to TRBJ2-7; 8 bases agree with TRBD1. J was trimmed by 1 base and V by 4 bases; bases with no gene match: 3. Germline V gene data show CDR1 as SGHVS and CDR2 as FQNEAQ. The CDR3 is 14 amino acids. CDR3 in DNA: TGTGCCAGCAGCTCAGGACAGGGTTCCTACGAGCAGTACTTC. Translation: CASSSGQGSYEQYF.

This clonotype has only a few counts. The rearrangement joins TRBV30 to TRBJ2-1, with a possible D match to TRBD1 (6 bases). Per germline, CDR1 GTSNPN and CDR2 SVGIG (reference sequence). V lost 4 bases and J 9 bases, leaving 16 bases between the germline ends. The CDR3 sequence is 13 residues long. The CDR3, as DNA: TGTGCCTGGATCCCCGGGACAACGGGTGAGCAGTTCTTC. Translation: CAWIPGTTGEQFF.

This clonotype was counted between two and nine times. The chain employs TRBV7-2 and TRBJ2-1; D is uncertain. Trimming took 4 bases from V and 5 from J, leaving 15 bases between them. CDR1 is SGHTA and CDR2 is FQGNSA in the germline V gene. CDR3 length: 15 residues. The CDR3 reads CASSSSEGINNEQFF. Here the CDR3 DNA reads TGTGCCAGCAGCTCCAGCGAAGGGATAAACAATGAGCAGTTCTTC.

The V gene is TRBV7-2, the J gene TRBJ2-4; no clear D. Trimming pared 1 base from V and 6 bases from J, leaving 10 bases between. The CDR3 has 14 amino acids. Germline CDR1 SGHTA, CDR2 FQGNSA. For the CDR3, the DNA is TGTGCCAGCAGCTTAGTTCGGCAGCCAAACATTCAGTACTTC. It encodes CASSLVRQPNIQYF. Combining the CDR3 with reference TRBV7-2 and TRBJ2-4 gives the whole variable domain GAGVSQSPSNKVTEKGKDVELRCDPISGHTALYWYRQSLGQGLEFLIYFQGNSAPDKSGLPSDRFSAERTGGSVSTLTIQRTQQEDSAVYLCASSLVRQPNIQYFGAGTRLSVL.

The rearrangement links TRBV20-1 to TRBJ1-4; no clear D. Between the trimmed V and J ends, which lost 0 bases and 4 bases, there was a span of 18 bases. The CDR3 totals 17 residues. The germline CDR1 and CDR2 sequences are DFQATT and SNEGSKA (reference sequence). The CDR3 reads CSARDPIGVLGNEKLFF. The CDR3 DNA sequence: TGCAGTGCTAGAGACCCCATCGGGGTGTTGGGTAATGAAAAACTGTTTTTT.

This clonotype was seen many times. V and J are TRBV3-1 and TRBJ1-1; the match to TRBD1 covers 12 bases. The CDR3 runs to 16 residues. The germline gives CDR1 LGHDT, CDR2 YNNKEL (reference sequence). Trimming cost V 0 bases and J 4 bases; bases outside gene matches: 3. CDR3 in amino acids: CASSQEGTGGVTEAFF. In DNA, the CDR3 is TGTGCCAGCAGCCAAGAGGGGACAGGGGGCGTCACTGAAGCTTTCTTT.

This clonotype occurred a few times. The CDR3: CASRAGWENYGYTF. DNA of the CDR3: TGTGCCAGCAGGGCAGGGTGGGAGAACTATGGCTACACCTTC. V and J are TRBV7-2 and TRBJ1-2, with D perhaps matching TRBD1 (5 bases). With 6 bases removed from V and 2 bases from J, the gap between germline ends came to 13 bases. Germline CDR1 is SGHTA and CDR2 is FQGNSA. The CDR3 runs to 14 residues.

Only a few counts were recorded for this clonotype. This chain links TRBV20-1 with TRBJ1-5; D unclear. Germline assignment: CDR1 DFQATT and CDR2 SNEGSKA (reference sequence). The CDR3 extends over 15 amino acids. The V gene lost 2 bases and the J gene lost 4 bases, with 15 bases spanning the gap. The CDR3 sequence is CSARTRNLWNQPQHF. CDR3 in DNA: TGCAGTGCTAGAACCAGGAATTTATGGAATCAGCCCCAGCATTTT.

The chain is built from TRBV6-5 and TRBJ2-2; D might be TRBD1 or TRBD2, each matching 5 bases. Per germline, CDR1 MNHEY and CDR2 SVGAGI. V lost 5 bases and J 6 bases, leaving 16 bases between the germline ends. The CDR3 loop spans 15 amino acids. CDR3 in amino acids: CASSPGTAVAGELFF. DNA of the CDR3: TGTGCCAGCAGTCCAGGGACCGCCGTCGCCGGGGAGCTGTTTTTT.

The J gene is TRBJ2-7, the V gene TRBV2; weak D call: TRBD1 (6 bases). CDR3 length equals 13 residues. In germline, CDR1 is SNHLY, CDR2 FYNNEI. V lost 3 bases and J lost 2, with 8 bases in between. The CDR3 sequence is CASSDGTTYEQYF. CDR3 sequence (DNA): TGTGCCAGCAGTGATGGGACAACCTACGAGCAGTACTTC. The full variable domain, with the rest looked up from reference TRBV2 and TRBJ2-7, is EPEVTQTPSHQVTQMGQEVILRCVPISNHLYFYWYRQILGQKVEFLVSFYNNEISEKSEIFDDQFSVERPDGSNFTLKIRSTKLEDSAMYFCASSDGTTYEQYFGPGTRLTVT.

This chain links TRBV7-2 with TRBJ2-1, with 10 bases that match TRBD2. V was clipped by 0 bases and J by 7 bases; unmatched bases: 6. CDR1 is SGHTA and CDR2 is FQGNSA in the germline V gene. The length of the CDR3 is 16 residues. The DNA of the CDR3 is TGTGCCAGCAGCTTAGCAGCTAGCGGGAGTGTAAATGAGCAGTTCTTC. Translated: CASSLAASGSVNEQFF.

This clonotype was observed a handful of times. V is TRBV2 and J is TRBJ2-7; the match to TRBD2 covers 7 bases. The V gene end was trimmed by 7 bases and the J gene end by 2 bases; junction bases not matched to a gene: 14. This CDR3 is 16 amino acids long. Germline loops: CDR1 SNHLY, CDR2 FYNNEI. As DNA, the CDR3 is TGTGCCAGCACCGAGGGACTAATTCGACCGACCTACGAGCAGTACTTC. Residues: CASTEGLIRPTYEQYF.

This clonotype has a count of ten or more. V gene TRBV9 combines with J gene TRBJ2-2; D call uncertain. The V gene's germline CDR1 is SGDLS and CDR2 YYNGEE. CDR3 length: 15 residues. Trimming cost V 2 bases and J 1 base, with 9 bases left between them. The CDR3 DNA reads TGTGCCAGCAGCGTCGGCAATCTGAACACCGGGGAGCTGTTTTTT. Translated: CASSVGNLNTGELFF.

This clonotype was recorded a few times. The CDR3, as DNA: TGTGCCAGCAGCCAGTTCCCCGGTGGGCGGGAGGTCGACACAGATACGCAGTATTTT. It translates to CASSQFPGGREVDTDTQYF. The rearrangement links TRBV3-2 to TRBJ2-3; the DNA was not used to check the table's D call, TRBD2. TRBV3-2 is a pseudogene. There are 19 residues in the CDR3.

The V and J genes are TRBV10-2 and TRBJ2-5; D call uncertain. The ends were cut back, 3 bases at V and 2 bases at J, with 7 bases in the middle. Germline V gives CDR1 WSHSY, CDR2 SAAADI. The CDR3 runs to 13 residues. The CDR3 DNA is TGCGCCAGCAGTGAAGTGGGGCAAGAGACCCAGTACTTC. Amino acid sequence: CASSEVGQETQYF.